Shown below are 8 T cell receptor beta chains from a single sample sequenced in a study of CD8+CD57+ T cells in acquired aplastic anemia. Patients selected for sequencing had displayed CD8+CD57+ cell expansion by flow cytometry. CDR3 and TCR beta VDJ profiling relied on a genomic DNA template. TCRdb analysed the reads with MiXCR anew, one entry per CDR3 protein. The sample consists of under 250,000 distinct CDR3 sequences, approximately 65% of them appearing once. Sequencing used sorted CD4+, CD8+, or CD8+CD57+ T cells (not recorded which) from PBMCs. The receptor set was obtained from a human donor with aplastic anemia.

CDR3 nucleotides: TGCAGCGCTGTTGCGCAGGGGGCCGACTATGGCTACACCTTC. Its protein product is CSAVAQGADYGYTF. The chain is built from TRBV29-1 and TRBJ1-2; 8 bases agree with TRBD1. V lost 7 bases, J lost 3 bases, and 10 bases stayed unmatched. The CDR3 has 14 amino acids. CDR1 is SQVTM and CDR2 is ANQGSEA in the germline V gene.

This sequence joins TRBV18 and TRBJ2-1; D perhaps matches TRBD2 (5 bases). CDR1 KGHSH and CDR2 LQKENI come from the germline V gene. This CDR3 spans 14 amino acids. V lost 10 bases and J lost 7, with 20 bases in between. CDR3 sequence (DNA): TGTGCCACCCATCGGCTAGCCCCCTTGAATGAGCAGTTCTTC. Amino acid sequence: CATHRLAPLNEQFF.

This clonotype came up many times. The CDR3 sequence is CSATLGLAIVLGTDTQYF. The CDR3, as DNA: TGCAGTGCAACCCTGGGGCTAGCGATCGTTTTAGGCACAGATACGCAGTATTTT. V gene TRBV20-1 combines with J gene TRBJ2-3; perhaps TRBD2 as D (6 bases). Germline V gene data show CDR1 as DFQATT and CDR2 as SNEGSKA (reference sequence). Trimming left V 6 bases short and J 1 base short, with 26 bases between. The CDR3 has 18 residues.

This clonotype appeared once. The V call is TRBV20-1, the J call TRBJ2-7; D gene unclear. The germline CDR1 and CDR2 sequences are DFQATT and SNEGSKA (reference sequence). The V end was cut by 0 bases, the J end by 2 bases, with 14 bases between. The CDR3 consists of 15 residues. CDR3 in amino acids: CSARDASPGTYEQYF. The CDR3 DNA sequence: TGCAGTGCTAGAGATGCGAGCCCCGGTACCTACGAGCAGTACTTC.

This clonotype was recorded only once. This chain links TRBV7-8 with TRBJ2-6; the D gene is possibly TRBD2 (5 bases). The V end lost 6 bases, the J end lost 0 bases, and 24 bases lay between the germline ends. The CDR3 length is 20 residues. Germline CDR1 reads SGHVS; CDR2 reads FQNEAQ. CDR3 in amino acids: CASRAGLRAGDHSGANVLTF. The CDR3 DNA is TGTGCCAGCAGAGCAGGACTGCGGGCAGGTGACCACTCTGGGGCCAACGTCCTGACTTTC.

V and J are TRBV7-9 and TRBJ1-1; possibly TRBD1 for D (6 bases). V lost 5 bases to trimming and J lost 1 base, with 14 bases between them. Germline V gene data show CDR1 as SEHNR and CDR2 as FQNEAQ (reference sequence). The CDR3 length is 15 residues. The CDR3 is CASSPLTGSNTEAFF. The CDR3 nucleotides read TGTGCCAGCAGCCCCTTAACAGGGTCGAACACTGAAGCTTTCTTT.

Ten or more counts support this clonotype. In DNA form, the CDR3 reads TGTGCCAGCAGCCCGCAGGGGACTGGAAACACCATATATTTT. It encodes CASSPQGTGNTIYF. The rearrangement uses TRBV6-5 and TRBJ1-3; TRBD1 might be the D (6 bases). This CDR3 has 14 residues. V shed 6 bases and J shed 2 bases, with 11 bases lying between them. The germline V gene has CDR1 MNHEY and CDR2 SVGAGI.

This clonotype was recorded once. This rearrangement joins TRBV5-6 to TRBJ1-1; D may be TRBD1 (6 bases). There are 15 residues in the CDR3. Per the germline V gene, CDR1 is SGHDT and CDR2 is YYEEEE. With 4 bases removed from V and 1 base from J, the gap between germline ends came to 14 bases. The CDR3 reads CASSIYRVGNTEAFF. The CDR3 DNA follows: TGTGCCAGCAGCATCTACAGGGTGGGGAACACTGAAGCTTTCTTT.